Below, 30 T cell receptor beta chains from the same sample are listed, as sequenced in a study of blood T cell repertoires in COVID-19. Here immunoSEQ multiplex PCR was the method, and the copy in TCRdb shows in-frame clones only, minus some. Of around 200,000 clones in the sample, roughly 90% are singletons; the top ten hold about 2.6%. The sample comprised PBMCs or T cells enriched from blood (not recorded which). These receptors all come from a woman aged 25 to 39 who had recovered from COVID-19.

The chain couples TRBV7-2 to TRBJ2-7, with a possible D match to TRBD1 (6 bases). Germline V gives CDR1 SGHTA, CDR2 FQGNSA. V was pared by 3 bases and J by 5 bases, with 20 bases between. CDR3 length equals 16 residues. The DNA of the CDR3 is TGTGCCAGCAGCTTTCGCCCAAGGGGGTCTTTCGACGAGCAGTACTTC. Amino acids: CASSFRPRGSFDEQYF. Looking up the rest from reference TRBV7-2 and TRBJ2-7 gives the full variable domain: GAGVSQSPSNKVTEKGKDVELRCDPISGHTALYWYRQSLGQGLEFLIYFQGNSAPDKSGLPSDRFSAERTGGSVSTLTIQRTQQEDSAVYLCASSFRPRGSFDEQYFGPGTRLTVT.

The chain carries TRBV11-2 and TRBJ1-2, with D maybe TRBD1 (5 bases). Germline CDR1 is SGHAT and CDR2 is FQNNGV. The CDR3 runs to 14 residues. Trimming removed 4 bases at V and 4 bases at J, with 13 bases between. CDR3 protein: CASSWGRVSYGYTF. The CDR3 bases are TGTGCCAGCAGCTGGGGCAGGGTATCCTATGGCTACACCTTC.

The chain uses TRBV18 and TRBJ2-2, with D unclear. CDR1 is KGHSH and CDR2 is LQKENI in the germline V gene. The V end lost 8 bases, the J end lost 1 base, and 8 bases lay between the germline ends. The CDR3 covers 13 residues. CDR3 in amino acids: CASTRQNTGELFF. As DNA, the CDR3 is TGTGCCAGCACACGACAGAACACCGGGGAGCTGTTTTTT.

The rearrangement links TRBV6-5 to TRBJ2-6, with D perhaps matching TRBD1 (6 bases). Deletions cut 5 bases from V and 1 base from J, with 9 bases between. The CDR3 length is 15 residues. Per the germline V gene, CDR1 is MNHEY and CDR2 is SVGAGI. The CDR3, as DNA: TGTGCCAGCAGTACTACAGGGTCTGGGGCCAACGTCCTGACTTTC. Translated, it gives CASSTTGSGANVLTF.

CDR3 region: CSASLPGRHTEAFF. In DNA, the CDR3 is TGCAGTGCTAGTTTACCAGGGAGGCACACTGAAGCTTTCTTT. The V call is TRBV20-1, the J call TRBJ1-1, with D perhaps matching TRBD1 (5 bases). CDR1 is DFQATT, CDR2 SNEGSKA, per germline (reference sequence). Between the trimmed V and J ends, which lost 3 bases and 3 bases, there was a span of 14 bases. The CDR3 is 14 residues long.

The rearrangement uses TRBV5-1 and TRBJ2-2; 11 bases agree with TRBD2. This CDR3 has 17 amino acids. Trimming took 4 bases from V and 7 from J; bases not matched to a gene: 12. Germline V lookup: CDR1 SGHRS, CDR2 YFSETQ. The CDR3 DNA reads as TGCGCCAGCAGCCTCCCCCCAGGACTAGCGGGCCGCGGGGAGCTGTTTTTT. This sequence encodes CASSLPPGLAGRGELFF.

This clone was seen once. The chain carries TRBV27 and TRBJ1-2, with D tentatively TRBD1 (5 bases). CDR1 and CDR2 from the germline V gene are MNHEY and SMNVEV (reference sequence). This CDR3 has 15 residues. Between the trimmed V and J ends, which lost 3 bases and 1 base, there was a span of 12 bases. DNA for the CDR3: TGTGCCAGCAGTTTGGGGCTGGGAGGTAACTATGGCTACACCTTC. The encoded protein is CASSLGLGGNYGYTF.

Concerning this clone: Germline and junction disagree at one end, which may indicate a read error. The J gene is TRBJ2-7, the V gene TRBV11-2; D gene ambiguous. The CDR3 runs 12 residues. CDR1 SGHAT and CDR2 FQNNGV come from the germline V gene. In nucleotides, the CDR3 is TGTGCCAGCAGCTTCGGTGCTACAGAGTCTTGCTTC. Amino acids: CASSFGATESCF.

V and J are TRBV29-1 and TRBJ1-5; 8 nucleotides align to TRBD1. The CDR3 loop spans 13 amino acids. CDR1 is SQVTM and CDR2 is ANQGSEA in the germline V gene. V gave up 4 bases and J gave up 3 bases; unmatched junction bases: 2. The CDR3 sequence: CSVGGQDNQPQHF. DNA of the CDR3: TGCAGCGTTGGGGGACAGGACAATCAGCCCCAGCATTTT.

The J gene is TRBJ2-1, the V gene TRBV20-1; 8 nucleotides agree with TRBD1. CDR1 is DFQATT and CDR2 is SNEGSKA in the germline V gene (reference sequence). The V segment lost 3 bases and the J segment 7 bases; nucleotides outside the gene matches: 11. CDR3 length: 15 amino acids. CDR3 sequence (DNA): TGCAGTGCTAGTCGGACAGGGTTGAAGTGGAATGAGCAGTTCTTC. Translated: CSASRTGLKWNEQFF.

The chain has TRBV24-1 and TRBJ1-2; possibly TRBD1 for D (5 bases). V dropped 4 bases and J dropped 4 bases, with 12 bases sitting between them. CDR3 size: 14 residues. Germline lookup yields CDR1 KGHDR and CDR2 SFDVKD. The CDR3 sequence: CATSDETVAYGYTF. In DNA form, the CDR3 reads TGTGCCACCAGTGACGAGACAGTAGCCTATGGCTACACCTTC.

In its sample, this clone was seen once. CDR3: CASSLTSGSLYEQYF. The CDR3 nucleotides are TGTGCCAGCAGCTTAACTAGCGGGTCTTTGTACGAGCAGTACTTC. V gene TRBV7-3 combines with J gene TRBJ2-7, with 7 positions matching TRBD2. The V segment lost 0 bases and the J segment 4 bases; nucleotides outside the gene matches: 6. The CDR3 contains 15 residues. Germline V lookup: CDR1 SGHTA, CDR2 FQGTGA.

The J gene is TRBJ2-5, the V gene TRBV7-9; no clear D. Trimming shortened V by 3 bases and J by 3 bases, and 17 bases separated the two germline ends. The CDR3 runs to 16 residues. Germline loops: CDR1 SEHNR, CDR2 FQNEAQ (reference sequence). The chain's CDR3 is CASSFLFSILEETQYF. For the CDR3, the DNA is TGTGCCAGCAGCTTTCTGTTTAGCATTCTGGAAGAGACCCAGTACTTC. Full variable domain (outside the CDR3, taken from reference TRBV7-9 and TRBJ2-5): DTGVSQNPRHKITKRGQNVTFRCDPISEHNRLYWYRQTLGQGPEFLTYFQNEAQLEKSRLLSDRFSAERPKGSFSTLEIQRTEQGDSAMYLCASSFLFSILEETQYFGPGTRLLVL.

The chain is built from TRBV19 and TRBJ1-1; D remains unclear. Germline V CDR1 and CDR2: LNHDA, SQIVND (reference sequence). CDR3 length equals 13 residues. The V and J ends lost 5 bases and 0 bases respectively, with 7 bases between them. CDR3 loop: CASSPILNTEAFF. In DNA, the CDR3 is TGTGCCAGTAGTCCTATCCTGAACACTGAAGCTTTCTTT.

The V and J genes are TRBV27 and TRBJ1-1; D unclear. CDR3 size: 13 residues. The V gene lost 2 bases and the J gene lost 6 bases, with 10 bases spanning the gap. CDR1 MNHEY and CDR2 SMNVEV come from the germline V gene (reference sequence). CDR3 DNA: TGTGCCAGCAGTTTAGGTCCCAACTCTGAAGCTTTCTTT. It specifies CASSLGPNSEAFF.

CDR3 sequence (DNA): TGTGCCAGCACCGTAATGCGGGAGGAAGCTTTCTTT. Amino acid sequence: CASTVMREEAFF. V is TRBV7-9 and J is TRBJ1-1; D call uncertain. V dropped 7 bases and J dropped 8 bases, with 14 bases sitting between them. Germline V gene lookup returns CDR1 SEHNR and CDR2 FQNEAQ (reference sequence). The CDR3 is 12 residues long.

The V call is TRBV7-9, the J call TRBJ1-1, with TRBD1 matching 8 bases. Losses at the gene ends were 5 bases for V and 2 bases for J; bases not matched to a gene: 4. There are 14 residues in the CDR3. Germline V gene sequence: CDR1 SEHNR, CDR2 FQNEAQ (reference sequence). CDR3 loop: CASSPTGENTEAFF. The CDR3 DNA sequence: TGTGCCAGCAGCCCGACAGGGGAAAACACTGAAGCTTTCTTT.

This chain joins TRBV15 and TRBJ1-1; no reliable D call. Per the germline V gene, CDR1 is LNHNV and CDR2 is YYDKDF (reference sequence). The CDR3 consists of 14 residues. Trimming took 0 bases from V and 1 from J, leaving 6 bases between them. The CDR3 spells CATSRERGNTEAFF. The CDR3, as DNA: TGTGCCACCAGCAGAGAACGGGGGAACACTGAAGCTTTCTTT.

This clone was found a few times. CDR3 DNA sequence: TGTGCCAGCAGCGCTCCTAGCTGGAATGAGCAGTTCTTC. It is translated as CASSAPSWNEQFF. The rearrangement joins TRBV7-2 to TRBJ2-1; perhaps TRBD2 as D (5 bases). CDR1 SGHTA and CDR2 FQGNSA come from the germline V gene. V was shortened by 5 bases and J by 7 bases, with 12 bases between the two germline ends. The CDR3 is made up of 13 amino acids. Full variable domain (rest looked up from reference TRBV7-2 and TRBJ2-1): GAGVSQSPSNKVTEKGKDVELRCDPISGHTALYWYRQSLGQGLEFLIYFQGNSAPDKSGLPSDRFSAERTGGSVSTLTIQRTQQEDSAVYLCASSAPSWNEQFFGPGTRLTVL.

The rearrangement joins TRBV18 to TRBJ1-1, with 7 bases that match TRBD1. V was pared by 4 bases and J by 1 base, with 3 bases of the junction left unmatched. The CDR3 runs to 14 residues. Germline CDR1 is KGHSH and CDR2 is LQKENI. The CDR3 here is CASSLAGGNTEAFF. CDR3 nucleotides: TGTGCCAGCTCACTGGCAGGGGGGAACACTGAAGCTTTCTTT.

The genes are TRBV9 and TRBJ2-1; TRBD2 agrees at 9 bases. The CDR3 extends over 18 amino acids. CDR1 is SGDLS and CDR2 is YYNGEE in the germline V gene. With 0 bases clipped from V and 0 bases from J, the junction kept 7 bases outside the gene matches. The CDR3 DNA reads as TGTGCCAGCAGCGTAGAGGGCGGGGGGGCAATCTCCTACAATGAGCAGTTCTTC. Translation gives CASSVEGGGAISYNEQFF.

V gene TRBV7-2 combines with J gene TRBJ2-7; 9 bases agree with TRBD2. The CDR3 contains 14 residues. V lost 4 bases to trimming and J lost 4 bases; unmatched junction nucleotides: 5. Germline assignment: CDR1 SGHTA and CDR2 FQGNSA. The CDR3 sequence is CASSYSSGIYEQYF. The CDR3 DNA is TGTGCCAGCAGCTATTCTAGCGGGATTTACGAGCAGTACTTC.

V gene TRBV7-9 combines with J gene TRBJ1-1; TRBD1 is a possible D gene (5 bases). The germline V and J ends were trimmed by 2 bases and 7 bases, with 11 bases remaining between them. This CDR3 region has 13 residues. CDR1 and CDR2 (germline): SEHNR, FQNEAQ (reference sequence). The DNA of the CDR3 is TGTGCCAGCAGCTTAAGGGGTCTAGGTGAAGCTTTCTTT. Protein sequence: CASSLRGLGEAFF.

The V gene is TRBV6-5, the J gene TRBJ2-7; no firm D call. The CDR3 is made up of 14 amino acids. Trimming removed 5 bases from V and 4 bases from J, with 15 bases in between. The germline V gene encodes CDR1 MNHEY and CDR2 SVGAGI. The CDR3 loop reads CASSSHIGSYEQYF. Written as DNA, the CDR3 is TGTGCCAGCAGTAGTCATATTGGCTCGTACGAGCAGTACTTC.

The CDR3 loop reads CASSPAGREGGMAFF. The CDR3 bases are TGTGCCAGCTCACCCGCCGGTAGGGAGGGGGGCATGGCTTTCTTT. The rearrangement links TRBV18 to TRBJ1-1; D is possibly TRBD1 (6 bases). The CDR3 spans 15 residues. Trimming cost V 3 bases and J 11 bases, with 22 bases left between them. Germline CDR1 and CDR2: KGHSH and LQKENI.

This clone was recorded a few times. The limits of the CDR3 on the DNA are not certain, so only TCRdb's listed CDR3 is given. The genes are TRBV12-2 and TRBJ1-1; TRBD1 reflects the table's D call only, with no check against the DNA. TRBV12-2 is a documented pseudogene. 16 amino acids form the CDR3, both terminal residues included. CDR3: CASRLKVGQGNTEAFF.

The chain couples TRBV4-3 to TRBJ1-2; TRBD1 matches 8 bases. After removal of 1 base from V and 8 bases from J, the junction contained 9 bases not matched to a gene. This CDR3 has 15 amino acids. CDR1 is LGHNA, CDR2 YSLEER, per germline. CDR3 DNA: TGCGCCAGCAGCCAAGTATGGCAGGGGGCGGGAGGCTACACCTTC. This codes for CASSQVWQGAGGYTF.

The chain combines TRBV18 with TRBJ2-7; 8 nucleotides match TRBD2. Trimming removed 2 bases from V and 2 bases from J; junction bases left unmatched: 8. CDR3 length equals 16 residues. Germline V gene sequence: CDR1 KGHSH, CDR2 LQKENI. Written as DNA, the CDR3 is TGTGCCAGCTCACCAAGCGGGCTAGCGGGCACCTACGAGCAGTACTTC. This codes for CASSPSGLAGTYEQYF.

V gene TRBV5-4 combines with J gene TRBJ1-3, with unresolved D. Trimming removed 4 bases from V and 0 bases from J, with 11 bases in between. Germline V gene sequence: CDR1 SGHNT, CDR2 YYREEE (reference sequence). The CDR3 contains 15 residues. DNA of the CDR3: TGTGCCAGCAGCCGAAAAGGCGGCTCTGGAAACACCATATATTTT. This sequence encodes CASSRKGGSGNTIYF. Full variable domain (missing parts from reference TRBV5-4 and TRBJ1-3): ETGVTQSPTHLIKTRGQQVTLRCSSQSGHNTVSWYQQALGQGPQFIFQYYREEENGRGNFPPRFSGLQFPNYSSELNVNALELDDSALYLCASSRKGGSGNTIYFGEGSWLTVV.

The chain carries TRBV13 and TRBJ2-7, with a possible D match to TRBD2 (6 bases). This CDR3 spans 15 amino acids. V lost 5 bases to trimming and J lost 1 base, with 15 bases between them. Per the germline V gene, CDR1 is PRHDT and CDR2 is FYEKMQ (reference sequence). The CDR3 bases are TGTGCCAGCAGCGACGGGGGTGTCCGGTCCTACGAGCAGTACTTC. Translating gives CASSDGGVRSYEQYF.